This T cell receptor beta chain came from a study of early stage breast cancer tumors. Study in general: ER+/PR+/HER2- status applied to about 80% of the 16 invasive breast tumors.

With 1 base clipped from V and 0 bases from J, the junction kept 5 bases outside the gene matches. Germline V gene lookup returns CDR1 SSHAT and CDR2 FNYEAQ (reference sequence). The CDR3 has 16 residues. Study findings and constraints: Comparing each tissue with blood distinguished tumor from normal in most of the 16 patients.

Clones were read by immunoSEQ multiplex PCR, and TCRdb kept only the in-frame ones, dropping some. The sample consists of roughly 14,000 clones, approximately 84% of them appearing once. A word on this clone: Its target is unknown.

V usage is TRBV7-7 and J usage is TRBJ2-7, with 8 bases that match TRBD2. This TCR came from a person aged 25 to 39 with breast cancer. The sequenced material came from normal breast tissue next to the tumor. Written as DNA, the CDR3 is TGTGCCAGCAGCTTAGGTCCAGCGGGGGCCTCCTACGAGCAGTACTTC. It encodes CASSLGPAGASYEQYF.